This T cell receptor (beta chain) originates from a study of T cell changes during pregnancy in multiple sclerosis. Using immunoSEQ multiplex PCR, the repertoire was profiled, and TCRdb retains in-frame clones only, with some absent. The sample has tens of thousands of clones, roughly 90% seen once; the top ten hold 0.65% to 1%. CDR3 length equals 14 residues. Trimming removed 0 bases at V and 4 bases at J, with 9 bases between. Per the germline V gene, CDR1 is LGHNA and CDR2 is YNFKEQ. This TCR derives from a female donor with multiple sclerosis, enrolled in a pregnancy study. The rearrangement links TRBV4-2 to TRBJ2-5, with TRBD2 as a possible D gene (6 bases). The sample consisted of peripheral blood, taken before pregnancy. The CDR3 DNA is TGTGCCAGCAGCCAAGAGAACGGGGGAGAGACCCAGTACTTC. It codes for CASSQENGGETQYF.